The 32 T cell receptor beta chains given below trace back to one sample, sequenced in a study of shared clonotypes between healthy human individuals. Terminally differentiated effector memory CD45RA+ cells were excluded by CCR7 positive selection of CD45RO-negative cells. Profiling relied on immunoSEQ multiplex PCR, and the TCRdb table lists in-frame clones only, not all of them. The table includes more than 550,000 clones, 92% detected once. Sequences were obtained from naive CD8+ T cells sorted from blood. Receptors were obtained from a man under 40 in good health.

The chain recombines TRBV14 with TRBJ2-1; possible D gene TRBD2, 7 bases. V was shortened by 4 bases and J by 4 bases, with 17 bases between the two germline ends. Germline CDR1 is SGHDN and CDR2 is FVKESK. This CDR3 is built from 16 residues. As DNA, the CDR3 is TGTGCCAGCAGCCTATCAGGGGAGGGGTGGTACAATGAGCAGTTCTTC. It codes for CASSLSGEGWYNEQFF. Together with reference TRBV14 and TRBJ2-1, the CDR3 gives the full variable domain: EAGVTQFPSHSVIEKGQTVTLRCDPISGHDNLYWYRRVMGKEIKFLLHFVKESKQDESGMPNNRFLAERTGGTYSTLKVQPAELEDSGVYFCASSLSGEGWYNEQFFGPGTRLTVL.

The rearrangement links TRBV19 to TRBJ2-3; TRBD1 might be the D (5 bases). Germline V CDR1 and CDR2: LNHDA, SQIVND (reference sequence). V dropped 11 bases and J dropped 12 bases, with 15 bases sitting between them. CDR3 length equals 10 residues. The CDR3 sequence is CALECRDQYF. The DNA for the CDR3 is TGTGCCCTAGAGTGCAGGGATCAGTATTTT. The full variable domain, completed using reference TRBV19 and TRBJ2-3, is DGGITQSPKYLFRKEGQNVTLSCEQNLNHDAMYWYRQDPGQGLRLIYYSQIVNDFQKGDIAEGYSVSREKKESFPLTVTSAQKNPTAFYLCALECRDQYFGPGTRLTVL.

The chain carries TRBV7-9 and TRBJ2-1, with D uncertain. There are 14 residues in the CDR3. The germline V gene has CDR1 SEHNR and CDR2 FQNEAQ (reference sequence). V was cut by 5 bases and J by 4 bases, with 12 bases left in between. The CDR3 sequence: CASSIQGGYNEQFF. CDR3 sequence (DNA): TGTGCCAGCAGCATCCAAGGCGGATACAATGAGCAGTTCTTC.

The chain combines TRBV7-3 with TRBJ2-5, with 7 nucleotides matching TRBD2. CDR1 and CDR2 (germline): SGHTA, FQGTGA. The CDR3 has 15 amino acids. Germline trimming cut 4 bases from V and 5 bases from J; bases unmatched to any gene: 10. CDR3 bases: TGTGCCAGCAGCTCCTCCGGCGGGAGATCGGAGACCCAGTACTTC. Residues: CASSSSGGRSETQYF.

The chain joins TRBV30 to TRBJ1-1; D uncertain. Germline lookup yields CDR1 GTSNPN and CDR2 SVGIG (reference sequence). Between the trimmed V and J ends, which lost 2 bases and 1 base, there was a span of 5 bases. The CDR3 runs to 12 residues. The CDR3 region has the DNA TGTGCCTGGAGTCCCACGAACACTGAAGCTTTCTTT. Amino acids: CAWSPTNTEAFF.

The chain links TRBV11-3 to TRBJ2-2; D gene unclear. V lost 5 bases to trimming and J lost 6 bases, with 16 bases between them. Germline V gene data show CDR1 as SGHNT and CDR2 as YENEEA. The CDR3 contains 15 residues. CDR3 nucleotide sequence: TGTGCCAGCAGCAACCGCTTGTCTCATCCCGGGGAGCTGTTTTTT. Its translation: CASSNRLSHPGELFF.

V and J are TRBV4-2 and TRBJ2-1; D is perhaps TRBD2 (6 bases). V lost 0 bases and J 9 bases, leaving 15 bases between the germline ends. Germline CDR1 reads LGHNA; CDR2 reads YNFKEQ. This CDR3 is built from 15 residues. In DNA form, the CDR3 reads TGTGCCAGCAGCCAAGAGCCGGGAGTTGGGAGTGAGCAGTTCTTC. The encoded protein is CASSQEPGVGSEQFF.

V and J are TRBV27 and TRBJ1-5, with TRBD1 as a possible D gene (5 bases). Germline V lookup: CDR1 MNHEY, CDR2 SMNVEV (reference sequence). Deletions cut 2 bases from V and 2 bases from J, with 10 bases between. The CDR3 has 15 residues. The CDR3 is CASSLGRAGNQPQHF. The CDR3 nucleotides read TGTGCCAGCAGTTTAGGCAGGGCTGGCAATCAGCCCCAGCATTTT.

A single count supports this clone. The gene calls are TRBV27 and TRBJ1-1; D ambiguous. The CDR3 has 13 residues. Trimming shortened V by 5 bases and J by 4 bases, and 11 bases separated the two germline ends. Germline CDR1 reads MNHEY; CDR2 reads SMNVEV (reference sequence). DNA for the CDR3: TGTGCCAGCAGTAGTGGCCATCCCACTGAAGCTTTCTTT. Its translation is CASSSGHPTEAFF.

Note on this clone: The sample contains more than one DNA sequence encoding this CDR3. This sequence joins TRBV6-5 and TRBJ1-5, with unresolved D. V lost 6 bases to trimming and J lost 4 bases, with 10 bases between them. This CDR3 has 13 amino acids. Germline CDR1 and CDR2: MNHEY and SVGAGI. CDR3 sequence reads: CASSYGGNQPQHF. DNA for the CDR3: TGTGCCAGCAGCTACGGTGGTAATCAGCCCCAGCATTTT.

This rearrangement joins TRBV27 to TRBJ2-7; 14 nucleotides line up with TRBD2. This CDR3 contains 17 residues. Germline V gene data show CDR1 as MNHEY and CDR2 as SMNVEV (reference sequence). V trimming: 3 bases; J trimming: 4 bases; junction bases outside the gene matches: 8. The CDR3 is CASSFLRTSGRLYEQYF. The DNA for the CDR3 is TGTGCCAGCAGTTTTCTCCGGACTAGCGGGAGGTTGTACGAGCAGTACTTC.

The chain joins TRBV29-1 to TRBJ2-2; D is uncertain. Between the trimmed V and J ends, which lost 4 bases and 4 bases, there was a span of 10 bases. The V gene's germline CDR1 is SQVTM and CDR2 ANQGSEA. The CDR3 extends over 13 amino acids. This CDR3 reads CSVVMGGTGELFF. The CDR3 DNA follows: TGCAGCGTTGTAATGGGTGGCACCGGGGAGCTGTTTTTT.

This clone was counted once. V usage is TRBV6-1 and J usage is TRBJ2-7; D unclear. Deletions cut 6 bases from V and 3 bases from J, with 9 bases between. The CDR3 covers 12 residues. The germline gives CDR1 MNHNS, CDR2 SASEGT. The CDR3 loop is CASSLSFYEQYF. Written as DNA, the CDR3 is TGTGCCAGCAGCCTCTCGTTCTACGAGCAGTACTTC.

V is TRBV28 and J is TRBJ2-1; D might be TRBD1 (7 bases). V lost 6 bases to trimming and J lost 1 base, with 28 bases between them. Germline-derived CDR1 and CDR2 are MDHEN and SYDVKM. The length of the CDR3 is 20 residues. The CDR3 DNA reads as TGTGCCAGCAGCCCTGGACAGGCCGTCGAGGTAGCGGTGTCCTACAATGAGCAGTTCTTC. This gives the protein CASSPGQAVEVAVSYNEQFF.

This clone was observed a single time. The chain joins TRBV27 to TRBJ2-5; TRBD2 is a possible D gene (5 bases). V shed 5 bases and J shed 0 bases, with 10 bases lying between them. CDR1 and CDR2 from the germline V gene are MNHEY and SMNVEV (reference sequence). The CDR3 totals 14 residues. DNA for the CDR3: TGTGCCAGCAGTCAACTAGGAGACCAAGAGACCCAGTACTTC. Encoded protein: CASSQLGDQETQYF.

This chain uses TRBV27 with TRBJ1-5, with 12 positions matching TRBD1. The CDR3 consists of 14 residues. V trimming: 6 bases; J trimming: 7 bases; junction bases outside the gene matches: 4. Germline CDR1 and CDR2: MNHEY and SMNVEV (reference sequence). The CDR3 protein is CASRGTGGRQPQHF. CDR3 nucleotides: TGTGCCAGCAGGGGGACAGGGGGCAGACAGCCCCAGCATTTT.

The rearrangement uses TRBV13 and TRBJ1-1; a possible D gene is TRBD1 (5 bases). CDR3 length: 14 residues. Germline values: CDR1 PRHDT, CDR2 FYEKMQ (reference sequence). V was shortened by 3 bases and J by 1 base, with 9 bases between the two germline ends. The CDR3 here is CASSFLQGNTEAFF. CDR3 sequence (DNA): TGTGCCAGCAGCTTTCTCCAGGGGAACACTGAAGCTTTCTTT.

V usage is TRBV7-9 and J usage is TRBJ2-1; 7 nucleotides match TRBD2. This CDR3 comprises 17 residues. Unmatched junction bases numbered 19, after V lost 5 bases and J lost 9 bases. Germline CDR1 SEHNR, CDR2 FQNEAQ (reference sequence). The CDR3 region is CASSPRLAKRVYGEQFF. The CDR3 DNA reads as TGTGCCAGCAGCCCCCGACTAGCCAAAAGGGTTTATGGTGAGCAGTTCTTC. The complete variable domain, with remaining parts taken from reference TRBV7-9 and TRBJ2-1, reads DTGVSQNPRHKITKRGQNVTFRCDPISEHNRLYWYRQTLGQGPEFLTYFQNEAQLEKSRLLSDRFSAERPKGSFSTLEIQRTEQGDSAMYLCASSPRLAKRVYGEQFFGPGTRLTVL.

The J gene is TRBJ2-1, the V gene TRBV14, with 9 positions matching TRBD2. Per germline, CDR1 SGHDN and CDR2 FVKESK. The CDR3 is 16 residues long. The V segment lost 0 bases and the J segment 5 bases; nucleotides outside the gene matches: 5. CDR3 DNA sequence: TGTGCCAGCAGCCAAGAGCCCCAGCGGGGGGACAATGAGCAGTTCTTC. Residues: CASSQEPQRGDNEQFF.

This clone has only one observation. This chain connects TRBV7-9 to TRBJ2-7, with 10 positions matching TRBD2. The V gene's germline CDR1 is SEHNR and CDR2 FQNEAQ (reference sequence). The CDR3 is 19 residues long. V dropped 1 base and J dropped 1; count of bases not matched to a gene: 13. CDR3 coding DNA: TGTGCCAGCAGCTTAGATATAGCGGGAGGACTTGGCTTTTCCTACGAGCAGTACTTC. It is translated as CASSLDIAGGLGFSYEQYF.

This clone has a single count. The chain employs TRBV18 and TRBJ2-7, with D perhaps matching TRBD1 or TRBD2 (5 bases each). Trimming cost V 2 bases and J 3 bases, with 20 bases left between them. The germline V gene encodes CDR1 KGHSH and CDR2 LQKENI. This CDR3 has 17 amino acids. The CDR3 sequence: CASSPEISHGAFYEQYF. The CDR3, as DNA: TGTGCCAGCTCACCAGAGATAAGCCACGGGGCTTTCTACGAGCAGTACTTC.

This clone was recorded a few times. The genes are TRBV6-1 and TRBJ1-3, with a tentative D call TRBD1 (5 bases). CDR3 length equals 11 residues. Germline V gives CDR1 MNHNS, CDR2 SASEGT. The germline V and J ends were trimmed by 7 bases and 9 bases, with 10 bases remaining between them. Here the CDR3 reads CASTGGGTIYF. The CDR3 DNA sequence: TGTGCCAGCACCGGGGGGGGCACCATATATTTT.

The V call is TRBV19, the J call TRBJ1-1; D gene unclear. Germline values: CDR1 LNHDA, CDR2 SQIVND (reference sequence). This CDR3 spans 14 amino acids. V was shortened by 1 base and J by 7 bases, with 13 bases between the two germline ends. The CDR3 DNA is TGTGCCAGTAGTATAGGGTCTCCCCTGGGTGAAGCTTTCTTT. Translated, it gives CASSIGSPLGEAFF. Supplemented by reference TRBV19 and TRBJ1-1, the full variable domain reads DGGITQSPKYLFRKEGQNVTLSCEQNLNHDAMYWYRQDPGQGLRLIYYSQIVNDFQKGDIAEGYSVSREKKESFPLTVTSAQKNPTAFYLCASSIGSPLGEAFFGQGTRLTVV.

This clone was seen a few times. The rearrangement links TRBV27 to TRBJ2-7; TRBD1 matches 7 bases. This CDR3 is 13 amino acids long. V trimming: 7 bases; J trimming: 1 base; junction bases outside the gene matches: 4. Germline V gene lookup returns CDR1 MNHEY and CDR2 SMNVEV (reference sequence). The DNA for the CDR3 is TGTGCCAGCATGTCGACAGGGTCCTACGAGCAGTACTTC. Encoded protein: CASMSTGSYEQYF.

Comments on this clone: The same CDR3 is also encoded by other DNA sequences in this sample. The chain has TRBV5-1 and TRBJ2-7, with 10 bases that match TRBD1. V shed 5 bases, J shed 4 bases, and the junction held 6 bases outside the gene matches. This CDR3 has 14 amino acids. Germline V gene sequence: CDR1 SGHRS, CDR2 YFSETQ. Written as DNA, the CDR3 is TGCGCCAGCAGTTGGCGGGACAGGGGATACGAGCAGTACTTC. Its translation: CASSWRDRGYEQYF.

J is TRBJ1-2 and V is TRBV5-5, with 7 bases matching TRBD1. The CDR3 sequence is 15 residues long. Per the germline V gene, CDR1 is SGHKS and CDR2 is YYEKEE (reference sequence). V gave up 0 bases and J gave up 4 bases; unmatched junction bases: 6. Here the CDR3 reads CASSLGTGLIYGYTF. The CDR3 DNA reads as TGTGCCAGCAGCTTGGGGACAGGACTGATCTATGGCTACACCTTC.

The CDR3 sequence is CATSYDLPDTDTQYF. The CDR3 coding sequence is TGTGCCACCAGCTACGATTTGCCCGACACAGATACGCAGTATTTT. This chain joins TRBV15 and TRBJ2-3; D is unresolved. The length of the CDR3 is 15 residues. V lost 5 bases and J 2 bases, leaving 14 bases between the germline ends. From germline, CDR1 is LNHNV and CDR2 YYDKDF (reference sequence).

The J gene is TRBJ2-7, the V gene TRBV27, with 11 positions matching TRBD1. The CDR3 length is 15 residues. From germline, CDR1 is MNHEY and CDR2 SMNVEV (reference sequence). The V segment lost 3 bases and the J segment 3 bases; nucleotides outside the gene matches: 4. CDR3: CASSLWGQGVYEQYF. The CDR3 coding sequence is TGTGCCAGCAGTTTGTGGGGACAGGGGGTCTACGAGCAGTACTTC.

This chain connects TRBV18 to TRBJ2-5; D is unclear. Trimming shortened V by 6 bases and J by 5 bases, and 19 bases separated the two germline ends. Germline CDR1 and CDR2: KGHSH and LQKENI. This CDR3 region has 15 residues. The CDR3 sequence is CASSPDHGSGETQYF. CDR3 bases: TGTGCCAGCTCCCCGGATCACGGTAGTGGGGAGACCCAGTACTTC.

The chain recombines TRBV7-9 with TRBJ2-2, with TRBD2 matching 8 bases. J lost 6 bases, V lost 5 bases, and 5 bases had no gene match. CDR1 is SEHNR, CDR2 FQNEAQ, per germline (reference sequence). CDR3 length: 14 residues. CDR3 in amino acids: CASSNSGMSGELFF. The CDR3 DNA reads TGTGCCAGCAGCAATAGCGGGATGTCCGGGGAGCTGTTTTTT.

This chain connects TRBV6-1 to TRBJ2-7, with a possible D match to TRBD1 (6 bases). This CDR3 region has 13 residues. Germline loops: CDR1 MNHNS, CDR2 SASEGT. V was clipped by 4 bases and J by 3 bases, with 10 bases between them. CDR3 nucleotides: TGTGCCAGCAGTGTGACAGGCCACTACGAGCAGTACTTC. It codes for CASSVTGHYEQYF.

The rearrangement joins TRBV7-9 to TRBJ2-1; 12 nucleotides align to TRBD2. CDR3 length: 17 amino acids. Trimming removed 3 bases from V and 3 bases from J; junction bases left unmatched: 6. Germline V lookup: CDR1 SEHNR, CDR2 FQNEAQ (reference sequence). The CDR3 is CASSFGLAGLFYNEQFF. CDR3 nucleotides: TGTGCCAGCAGCTTTGGACTAGCGGGGCTATTCTACAATGAGCAGTTCTTC.